The clone carrying this T cell receptor beta chain appeared a few times. The antigen remains undetermined. Germline-derived CDR1 and CDR2 are LNHNV and YYDKDF (reference sequence). Trimming pared 0 bases from V and 4 bases from J, leaving 16 bases between. The CDR3 loop spans 17 amino acids. This sample stems from a study of T-cell reconstitution after alpha-beta-depleted transplantation in children. Study-wide results and caveats: It was newly produced T cells that mostly accounted for T-cell counts and diversity one year after transplant. The high TCRbeta diversity at day 60 in some patients came from surviving recipient T cells and thymic progenitors.

Unique molecular identifiers were built into the TCRbeta library. TCRdb re-called the PCR reads with MiXCR, one entry per CDR3 protein. Of about 640,000 distinct CDR3 sequences in the sample, 10% to 15% were seen once. The origin of this receptor is a male patient aged 10-17 years who had a stem cell transplant for acute myeloid leukemia, so the T cells may come from the graft donor. Sample: PBMCs, mostly from graft donor cells, taken 360 days after TCRalphabeta/CD19-depleted stem cell transplant. The V and J genes are TRBV15 and TRBJ2-1, with D possibly called TRBD1 or TRBD2 (6 bases each). CDR3 residues: CATSRDLGRGGYNEQFF. CDR3 nucleotides: TGTGCCACCAGCAGAGATCTGGGCAGGGGAGGATACAATGAGCAGTTCTTC.